Below, 22 T cell receptor beta chains from the same sample are listed, as sequenced in a study of T cells in Graves' hyperthyroidism and ophthalmopathy. RNA transcripts were the template for amplifying TCR beta CDR3 regions. In the first-round RT-PCR of the TCR CDR3, the HTBI primer set was used. Via MiXCR, TCRdb re-called the multiplex PCR reads, giving one row per CDR3 protein. The sample records approximately 610,000 distinct CDR3 sequences, under 15% being singletons. The specimen sequenced was blood. The receptors were gathered from a woman in her 40s with Graves' ophthalmopathy.

This clonotype was observed many times. The J gene is TRBJ1-2, the V gene TRBV5-4; the D is unclear. The CDR3 contains 14 residues. Per the germline V gene, CDR1 is SGHNT and CDR2 is YYREEE (reference sequence). Trimming cost V 4 bases and J 1 base, with 11 bases left between them. The CDR3 nucleotides are TGTGCCAGCAGCGTCGACCCGTATAACTATGGCTACACCTTC. Protein sequence: CASSVDPYNYGYTF.

This clonotype came up many times. The rearrangement uses TRBV12-3 or TRBV12-4 and TRBJ1-5; D ambiguous. Deletions cut 2 bases from V and 6 bases from J, with 5 bases between. The length of the CDR3 is 12 residues. CDR3 region: CASSLSSQPQHF. The CDR3, as DNA: TGTGCCAGCAGTTTATCGTCTCAGCCCCAGCATTTT.

V gene TRBV6-1 combines with J gene TRBJ2-7; TRBD1 matches 7 bases. CDR1 is MNHNS, CDR2 SASEGT, per germline. This CDR3 region has 16 residues. J lost 7 bases, V lost 4 bases, and 16 bases had no gene match. This chain's CDR3 is CASSVRGQAPIGEQYF. In nucleotides, the CDR3 is TGTGCCAGCAGTGTACGAGGACAGGCCCCCATAGGGGAGCAGTACTTC.

This clonotype was detected a few times. One base away lies a much larger clone, so this may be a sequencing read error. This sequence joins TRBV6-1 and TRBJ2-7, with D possibly matching TRBD2 (5 bases). Trimming took off 4 bases at V and 0 bases at J, with 10 bases between the two ends. The CDR3 length is 14 residues. Germline CDR1 is MNHNS and CDR2 is SASEGT. The CDR3 reads CASSVGESSYEQYF. The CDR3 DNA follows: TGTGCCAGCAGTGTTGGGGAGAGCTCCTACGAGCAGTACTTC.

The CDR3 sequence: CASSLLSPGYEQYF. The CDR3 nucleotides are TGTGCCAGCAGCTTGCTAAGTCCCGGCTACGAGCAGTACTTC. The V and J genes are TRBV11-1 and TRBJ2-7, with D unclear. From germline, CDR1 is SGHAT and CDR2 FQDESV (reference sequence). CDR3 size: 14 residues. Between the trimmed V and J ends, which lost 3 bases and 3 bases, there was a span of 12 bases.

This chain's CDR3 is CASSHQSGDRLNTEAFF. CDR3 in DNA: TGTGCCAGCAGCCATCAATCAGGTGACCGGTTGAACACTGAAGCTTTCTTT. This chain uses TRBV12-3 or TRBV12-4 with TRBJ1-1; D is unresolved. V lost 6 bases and J lost 0, with 20 bases in between. The CDR3 sequence is 17 residues long.

This clonotype was found many times. This rearrangement joins TRBV7-2 to TRBJ1-1; 9 positions match TRBD1. The length of the CDR3 is 14 residues. The V segment lost 5 bases and the J segment 5 bases; nucleotides outside the gene matches: 6. Germline V gives CDR1 SGHTA, CDR2 FQGNSA. The CDR3 reads CASSRQGGMTEAFF. The CDR3, as DNA: TGTGCCAGCAGCCGACAGGGGGGTATGACTGAAGCTTTCTTT.

This clonotype was seen many times. J is TRBJ1-5 and V is TRBV19; D might be TRBD1 (5 bases). CDR3 length equals 15 residues. V was clipped by 4 bases and J by 5 bases, with 15 bases between them. Germline CDR1 reads LNHDA; CDR2 reads SQIVND (reference sequence). As DNA, the CDR3 is TGTGCCAGTAGTAGAGAGAGACAGATCGATCAGCCCCAGCATTTT. Translated, it gives CASSRERQIDQPQHF. The variable domain in full, completed from reference TRBV19 and TRBJ1-5, reads DGGITQSPKYLFRKEGQNVTLSCEQNLNHDAMYWYRQDPGQGLRLIYYSQIVNDFQKGDIAEGYSVSREKKESFPLTVTSAQKNPTAFYLCASSRERQIDQPQHFGDGTRLSIL.

V and J are TRBV5-1 and TRBJ2-3; possibly TRBD1 for D (5 bases). V was cut by 0 bases and J by 6 bases, with 8 bases left in between. CDR1 SGHRS and CDR2 YFSETQ come from the germline V gene. The CDR3 spans 13 residues. DNA of the CDR3: TGCGCCAGCAGCTTGGCGTCAGGGGATACGCAGTATTTT. Amino acids: CASSLASGDTQYF. The full variable domain, in which reference TRBV5-1 and TRBJ2-3 provide the parts outside the CDR3, is KAGVTQTPRYLIKTRGQQVTLSCSPISGHRSVSWYQQTPGQGLQFLFEYFSETQRNKGNFPGRFSGRQFSNSRSEMNVSTLELGDSALYLCASSLASGDTQYFGPGTRLTVL.

The V call is TRBV7-3, the J call TRBJ2-7; tentative D call: TRBD2 (5 bases). The CDR3 has 13 amino acids. Germline CDR1 SGHTA, CDR2 FQGTGA. Trimming removed 4 bases from V and 5 bases from J, with 12 bases in between. CDR3 protein: CASSSGGSDEQYF. The CDR3 DNA sequence: TGTGCCAGCAGCTCCGGAGGTTCGGACGAGCAGTACTTC. Full variable domain (remainder filled in from reference TRBV7-3 and TRBJ2-7): GAGVSQTPSNKVTEKGKYVELRCDPISGHTALYWYRQSLGQGPEFLIYFQGTGAADDSGLPNDRFFAVRPEGSVSTLKIQRTERGDSAVYLCASSSGGSDEQYFGPGTRLTVT.

In its sample, this clonotype was seen many times. Possible read error: a much larger clone is one base away. This sequence joins TRBV7-9 and TRBJ1-1, with 10 bases fitting TRBD1. The CDR3 has 14 residues. Per germline, CDR1 SEHNR and CDR2 FQNEAQ (reference sequence). CDR3 loop: CASSALRQGAEASF. Written as DNA, the CDR3 is TGTGCCAGCAGCGCCCTCAGACAGGGGGCTGAAGCTTCCTTT.

The V gene is TRBV20-1, the J gene TRBJ1-1; D is unresolved. Germline V lookup: CDR1 DFQATT, CDR2 SNEGSKA (reference sequence). The CDR3 totals 13 residues. V lost 6 bases and J 4 bases, leaving 15 bases between the germline ends. The CDR3, as DNA: TGCAGTGCCAAACGCTCGGGCGGCACTGAAGCTTTCTTT. Residues: CSAKRSGGTEAFF.

This clonotype was counted ten times or more. This chain links TRBV29-1 with TRBJ2-7, with TRBD1 matching over 10 bases. The J segment lost 3 bases and the V segment lost 5 bases, leaving 1 base of the junction unmatched. This CDR3 is 12 amino acids long. CDR1 and CDR2 (germline): SQVTM, ANQGSEA. DNA for the CDR3: TGCAGCGTTAGGACAGGGGGCTACGAGCAGTACTTC. This codes for CSVRTGGYEQYF.

This clonotype has a count of ten or more. This chain joins TRBV5-5 and TRBJ1-2, with 7 positions matching TRBD1. V was clipped by 4 bases and J by 0 bases; unmatched bases: 6. Germline CDR1 SGHKS, CDR2 YYEKEE (reference sequence). The CDR3 has 15 residues. The CDR3 nucleotides are TGTGCCAGCAGCCTGGGGACAGACCCTAACTATGGCTACACCTTC. Translated, it gives CASSLGTDPNYGYTF. Looking up the rest from reference TRBV5-5 and TRBJ1-2 gives the full variable domain: DAGVTQSPTHLIKTRGQQVTLRCSPISGHKSVSWYQQVLGQGPQFIFQYYEKEERGRGNFPDRFSARQFPNYSSELNVNALLLGDSALYLCASSLGTDPNYGYTFGSGTRLTVV.

In regard to this clonotype: At one boundary the junction diverges from the germline segment, which might be a read error. The chain has TRBV28 and TRBJ2-6, with a weak D call TRBD1 (6 bases). The germline gives CDR1 MDHEN, CDR2 SYDVKM. The length of the CDR3 is 19 residues. Written as DNA, the CDR3 is TGTGCCAGCAGCTCGTTGATAAGGACAGCTTACTCTGGGGCCAACGTCCTGATTTTC. This codes for CASSSLIRTAYSGANVLIF.

This clonotype was counted ten times or more. The chain combines TRBV10-3 with TRBJ1-1, with TRBD1 as a possible D gene (5 bases). CDR1 is ENHRY and CDR2 is SYGVKD in the germline V gene. V dropped 11 bases and J dropped 6 bases, with 22 bases sitting between them. The CDR3 consists of 14 residues. This CDR3 is CASRGSREESEAFF. The CDR3, as DNA: TGTGCCTCCCGGGGTAGCAGGGAGGAATCTGAAGCTTTCTTT.

Ten or more counts support this clonotype. This chain uses TRBV19 with TRBJ2-4; the D gene could be TRBD1 or TRBD2 (5 bases each). The CDR3 is 17 residues long. Germline loops: CDR1 LNHDA, CDR2 SQIVND (reference sequence). The V end lost 5 bases, the J end lost 4 bases, and 21 bases lay between the germline ends. The CDR3 nucleotides are TGTGCCAGTAGTCTACCTCGCCAGGGAGTGGTGAAAAACATTCAGTACTTC. This codes for CASSLPRQGVVKNIQYF.

This clonotype was seen a few times. The CDR3 DNA follows: TGCAGCGTTGGTAGTTCAGGGGGGAGCACTGAAGCTTTCTTT. This sequence encodes CSVGSSGGSTEAFF. This sequence joins TRBV29-1 and TRBJ1-1; 7 bases match TRBD1. V shed 4 bases, J shed 4 bases, and the junction held 9 bases outside the gene matches. This CDR3 region has 14 residues. Per the germline V gene, CDR1 is SQVTM and CDR2 is ANQGSEA.

This chain joins TRBV11-3 and TRBJ2-6, with 8 bases that match TRBD1. The CDR3 contains 19 residues. Germline V gene data show CDR1 as SGHNT and CDR2 as YENEEA. V shed 4 bases and J 0 bases; nucleotides not matched to a gene: 11. This CDR3 is CASSSYAGTGFSGANVLTF. CDR3 sequence (DNA): TGTGCCAGCAGCTCTTACGCCGGGACAGGCTTCTCTGGGGCCAACGTCCTGACTTTC.

In its sample, this clonotype was seen many times. Here the CDR3 reads CASSLTSGFQYF. CDR3 DNA sequence: TGTGCCAGCAGTTTGACTAGCGGCTTTCAGTACTTC. The rearrangement links TRBV12-3 or TRBV12-4 to TRBJ2-4, with TRBD2 identical over 9 bases. The CDR3 consists of 12 residues. V trimming: 3 bases; J trimming: 11 bases; junction bases outside the gene matches: 2.

The sample holds many counts of this clonotype. The chain employs TRBV12-3 or TRBV12-4 and TRBJ2-7; no clear D gene. V was pared by 3 bases and J by 7 bases, with 13 bases between. This CDR3 comprises 13 residues. CDR3 amino acids: CASSFLRVGEQYF. For the CDR3, the DNA is TGTGCCAGCAGTTTTCTGAGAGTGGGGGAGCAGTACTTC.

This clonotype was recorded at least ten times. V is TRBV7-9 and J is TRBJ1-4; possibly TRBD1 for D (6 bases). From germline, CDR1 is SEHNR and CDR2 FQNEAQ (reference sequence). The CDR3 extends over 14 amino acids. Trimming left V 5 bases short and J 3 bases short, with 10 bases between. CDR3 in DNA: TGTGCCAGCAGCCCCGGGGGCCCTAATGAAAAACTGTTTTTT. The encoded protein is CASSPGGPNEKLFF.